The 21 T cell receptor beta chains below come from one sample, sequenced in a study of shared clonotypes between healthy human individuals. Only CD45RO-negative cells positively selected for CCR7 counted as naive CD8 cells, so terminally differentiated effector memory CD45RA+ cells were excluded. Profiled with immunoSEQ multiplex PCR; TCRdb holds only in-frame clones, not every one. The sample records around 600,000 clones, 85% to 95% being singletons. Sample: naive CD8+ T cells sorted from blood. Every receptor here comes from a woman between 25 and 40 years old in good health.

The rearrangement uses TRBV11-2 and TRBJ2-1; D gene uncertain. This CDR3 has 17 residues. Per germline, CDR1 SGHAT and CDR2 FQNNGV. The V and J ends lost 3 bases and 0 bases respectively, with 15 bases between them. Here the CDR3 reads CASSFRGALSSYNEQFF. In nucleotides, the CDR3 is TGTGCCAGCAGCTTTCGCGGAGCCTTAAGCTCCTACAATGAGCAGTTCTTC.

The CDR3 DNA reads as TGTGCCAGCAGTACCTCTAGCGAAGAGGGTCTTCCAGAGCAGTTCTTC. This codes for CASSTSSEEGLPEQFF. The V call is TRBV28, the J call TRBJ2-1; D might be TRBD2 (6 bases). V dropped 5 bases and J dropped 10 bases, with 24 bases sitting between them. This CDR3 is 16 amino acids long. Germline lookup yields CDR1 MDHEN and CDR2 SYDVKM. Drawing the rest from reference TRBV28 and TRBJ2-1, the complete variable domain is DVKVTQSSRYLVKRTGEKVFLECVQDMDHENMFWYRQDPGLGLRLIYFSYDVKMKEKGDIPEGYSVSREKKERFSLILESASTNQTSMYLCASSTSSEEGLPEQFFGPGTRLTVL.

Comments on this clone: Other nucleotide sequences in the sample specify the same CDR3. The chain links TRBV6-5 to TRBJ2-1; 8 bases agree with TRBD2. CDR1 is MNHEY, CDR2 SVGAGI, per germline. Unmatched junction bases numbered 4, after V lost 6 bases and J lost 0 bases. The CDR3 length is 15 residues. CDR3 in amino acids: CASSPSGSSYNEQFF. The CDR3 DNA sequence: TGTGCCAGCAGCCCTAGCGGGTCCTCCTACAATGAGCAGTTCTTC.

The gene calls are TRBV27 and TRBJ1-4, with D possibly matching TRBD1 (5 bases). The CDR3 covers 17 residues. V was cut by 5 bases and J by 0 bases, with 16 bases left in between. The V gene's germline CDR1 is MNHEY and CDR2 SMNVEV (reference sequence). CDR3 nucleotides: TGTGCCAGCAGTCTGATGGGGCGGTATGCAACTAATGAAAAACTGTTTTTT. It encodes CASSLMGRYATNEKLFF.

This chain uses TRBV28 with TRBJ1-2; weak D call: TRBD1 (6 bases). The CDR3 is 15 residues long. From germline, CDR1 is MDHEN and CDR2 SYDVKM. The V end lost 3 bases, the J end lost 5 bases, and 16 bases lay between the germline ends. The CDR3 reads CASSLDSFWSYGYTF. As DNA, the CDR3 is TGTGCCAGCAGTTTGGACAGTTTTTGGTCGTATGGCTACACCTTC.

This rearrangement joins TRBV7-2 to TRBJ1-1; D gene unclear. The CDR3 consists of 13 residues. V lost 3 bases and J lost 7, with 12 bases in between. CDR1 and CDR2 from the germline V gene are SGHTA and FQGNSA. Written as DNA, the CDR3 is TGTGCCAGCAGCTTCCCAGACAAACGTGAAGCTTTCTTT. This codes for CASSFPDKREAFF.

The chain has TRBV28 and TRBJ2-7, with D perhaps matching TRBD2 (6 bases). The CDR3 length is 14 residues. V gave up 6 bases and J gave up 2 bases, with 14 bases separating them. Germline assignment: CDR1 MDHEN and CDR2 SYDVKM. This CDR3 reads CASRLAGRAYEQYF. The DNA for the CDR3 is TGTGCCAGCAGATTGGCGGGAAGGGCCTACGAGCAGTACTTC.

V usage is TRBV6-5 and J usage is TRBJ2-7; possible D gene TRBD2, 5 bases. CDR1 is MNHEY and CDR2 is SVGAGI in the germline V gene. The CDR3 runs to 14 residues. The V end lost 2 bases, the J end lost 7 bases, and 15 bases lay between the germline ends. This chain's CDR3 is CASSYISGVREQYF. In DNA form, the CDR3 reads TGTGCCAGCAGTTACATTTCCGGGGTTAGGGAGCAGTACTTC.

The chain combines TRBV28 with TRBJ2-3; 8 positions match TRBD2. This CDR3 region has 15 residues. Unmatched junction bases numbered 10, after V lost 11 bases and J lost 0 bases. Germline-derived CDR1 and CDR2 are MDHEN and SYDVKM. The CDR3 DNA is TGTGCCCATCGGACAGCGGGAGCGAGCACAGATACGCAGTATTTT. Translated: CAHRTAGASTDTQYF.

The chain links TRBV7-9 to TRBJ1-2; perhaps TRBD1 as D (5 bases). Germline V CDR1 and CDR2: SEHNR, FQNEAQ (reference sequence). This CDR3 has 15 residues. V dropped 1 base and J dropped 6 bases, with 15 bases sitting between them. The CDR3 here is CASSLDRRVSHGYTF. CDR3 sequence (DNA): TGTGCCAGCAGCTTAGACCGCAGGGTAAGCCATGGCTACACCTTC.

The chain couples TRBV5-6 to TRBJ2-7; D uncertain. From germline, CDR1 is SGHDT and CDR2 YYEEEE. V lost 3 bases, J lost 3 bases, and 13 bases lay in between. This CDR3 is built from 14 residues. The CDR3 DNA follows: TGTGCCAGCAGCTGGACGTCAGAAAACTACGAGCAGTACTTC. This sequence encodes CASSWTSENYEQYF. The whole variable domain, filled in from reference TRBV5-6 and TRBJ2-7, reads DAGVTQSPTHLIKTRGQQVTLRCSPKSGHDTVSWYQQALGQGPQFIFQYYEEEERQRGNFPDRFSGHQFPNYSSELNVNALLLGDSALYLCASSWTSENYEQYFGPGTRLTVT.

V gene TRBV7-9 combines with J gene TRBJ2-7; a possible D gene is TRBD1 (7 bases). There are 15 residues in the CDR3. The V end lost 5 bases, the J end lost 2 bases, and 16 bases lay between the germline ends. Germline-derived CDR1 and CDR2 are SEHNR and FQNEAQ (reference sequence). The CDR3 reads CASSPPGGPTYEQYF. The CDR3 region has the DNA TGTGCCAGCAGCCCCCCAGGGGGGCCGACCTACGAGCAGTACTTC.

Written as DNA, the CDR3 is TGTGCCAGTAGTATAGATGGGAGCGGGAGCTACAATGAGCAGTTCTTC. Translated, it gives CASSIDGSGSYNEQFF. The chain is built from TRBV19 and TRBJ2-1, with 8 positions matching TRBD2. V gave up 0 bases and J gave up 3 bases; unmatched junction bases: 4. Germline V gene sequence: CDR1 LNHDA, CDR2 SQIVND (reference sequence). The CDR3 consists of 16 residues.

A note on this clone: The sample holds other DNA sequences that translate to the same CDR3. CDR3 bases: TGTGCCAGCAGTTTATCCGGCTACGAGCAGTACTTC. Translating it yields CASSLSGYEQYF. This chain links TRBV27 with TRBJ2-7; no definite D call. The CDR3 length is 12 residues. V was pared by 0 bases and J by 3 bases, with 3 bases between. CDR1 is MNHEY and CDR2 is SMNVEV in the germline V gene (reference sequence).

As for this clone: Other DNA sequences from this sample encode an identical CDR3 as well. The chain couples TRBV29-1 to TRBJ2-7; TRBD1 aligns across 7 bases. Germline lookup yields CDR1 SQVTM and CDR2 ANQGSEA. V lost 7 bases to trimming and J lost 4 bases; unmatched junction nucleotides: 4. The CDR3 sequence is 11 residues long. This chain's CDR3 is CSARDSYEQYF. CDR3 bases: TGCAGCGCAAGGGACAGTTACGAGCAGTACTTC.

The chain carries TRBV27 and TRBJ2-1, with D perhaps TRBD1 or TRBD2 (5 bases each). V was shortened by 8 bases and J by 0 bases, with 17 bases between the two germline ends. CDR1 is MNHEY, CDR2 SMNVEV, per germline (reference sequence). This CDR3 has 16 amino acids. CDR3 nucleotide sequence: TGTGCCAGCTGGAGTGGGGGTCCCCTCTCCTACAATGAGCAGTTCTTC. It is translated as CASWSGGPLSYNEQFF.

Only one count was recorded for this clone. The V and J genes are TRBV9 and TRBJ2-5; D is undetermined. The V gene lost 7 bases and the J gene lost 7 bases, with 8 bases spanning the gap. The CDR3 is made up of 10 amino acids. Germline assignment: CDR1 SGDLS and CDR2 YYNGEE. The CDR3 region has the DNA TGTGCCAGCGTCCCGGGGACCCAGTACTTC. This encodes CASVPGTQYF.

The gene calls are TRBV2 and TRBJ2-7, with D possibly TRBD2 on 5 matching bases. Germline-derived CDR1 and CDR2 are SNHLY and FYNNEI. The CDR3 is 17 residues long. Trimming pared 6 bases from V and 0 bases from J, leaving 21 bases between. The CDR3 loop reads CASSPFLGGIRSYEQYF. CDR3 bases: TGTGCCAGCAGCCCCTTCCTTGGAGGAATCCGCTCCTACGAGCAGTACTTC.

The chain couples TRBV7-8 to TRBJ1-1, with 11 bases fitting TRBD1. This CDR3 spans 21 amino acids. V lost 1 base and J lost 0; bases outside the gene matches: 16. CDR1 and CDR2 (germline): SGHVS, FQNEAQ. The CDR3 region has the DNA TGTGCCAGCAGCTTAGGGAAACGGGACAGGGGGAAGAGGGGAATGAACACTGAAGCTTTCTTT. Translating it yields CASSLGKRDRGKRGMNTEAFF.

The CDR3 coding sequence is TGTGCCAGCAGTCCCCAGCGGTGGTTAGGGACCCAGTACTTC. The encoded protein is CASSPQRWLGTQYF. The genes are TRBV28 and TRBJ2-5, with D maybe TRBD2 (5 bases). The ends were cut back, 5 bases at V and 7 bases at J, with 17 bases in the middle. The CDR3 has 14 amino acids. Germline CDR1 MDHEN, CDR2 SYDVKM.

V gene TRBV29-1 combines with J gene TRBJ1-1; perhaps TRBD1 as D (6 bases). Germline assignment: CDR1 SQVTM and CDR2 ANQGSEA. The germline V and J ends were trimmed by 1 base and 8 bases, with 11 bases remaining between them. This CDR3 is 12 amino acids long. The DNA for the CDR3 is TGCAGCGTTGAAGGGGGGACAAGAGAAGCTTTCTTT. This gives the protein CSVEGGTREAFF.